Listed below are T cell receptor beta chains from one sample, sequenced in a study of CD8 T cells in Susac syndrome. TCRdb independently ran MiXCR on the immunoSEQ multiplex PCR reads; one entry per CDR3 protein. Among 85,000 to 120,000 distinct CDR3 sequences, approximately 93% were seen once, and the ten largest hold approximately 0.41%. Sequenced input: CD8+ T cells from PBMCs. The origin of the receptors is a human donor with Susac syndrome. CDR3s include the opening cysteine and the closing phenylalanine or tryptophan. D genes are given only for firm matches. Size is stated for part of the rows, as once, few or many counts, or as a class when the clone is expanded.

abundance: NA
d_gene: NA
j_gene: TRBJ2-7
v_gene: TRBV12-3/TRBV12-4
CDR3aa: CASSLGRDTQSYEQYF
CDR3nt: TGTGCCAGCAGTTTGGGCCGGGACACCCAATCCTACGAGCAGTACTTC

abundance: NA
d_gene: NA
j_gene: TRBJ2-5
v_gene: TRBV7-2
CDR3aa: CASSLQLLETQYF
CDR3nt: TGTGCCAGCAGCTTACAGTTGTTGGAGACCCAGTACTTC

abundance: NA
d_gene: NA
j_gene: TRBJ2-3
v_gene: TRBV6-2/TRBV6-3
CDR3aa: CASSYGRGPRGDTQYF
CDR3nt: TGTGCCAGCAGTTACGGGCGGGGGCCACGGGGAGATACGCAGTATTTT

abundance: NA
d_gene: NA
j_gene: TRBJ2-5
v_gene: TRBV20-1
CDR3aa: CSARDPLAQETQYF
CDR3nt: TGCAGTGCTAGAGACCCGCTCGCCCAAGAGACCCAGTACTTC

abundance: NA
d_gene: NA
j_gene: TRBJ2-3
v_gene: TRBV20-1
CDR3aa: CSARDGTTSTDTQYF
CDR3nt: TGCAGTGCTAGAGATGGTACTACTAGCACAGATACGCAGTATTTT

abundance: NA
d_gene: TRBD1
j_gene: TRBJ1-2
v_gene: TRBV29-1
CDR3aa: CSVDVQGVFYGYTF
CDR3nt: TGCAGCGTGGACGTACAGGGGGTCTTCTATGGCTACACCTTC

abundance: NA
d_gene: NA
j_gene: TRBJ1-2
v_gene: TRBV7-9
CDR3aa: CASRLGNYGYTF
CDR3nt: TGTGCCAGCAGGTTAGGGAACTATGGCTACACCTTC

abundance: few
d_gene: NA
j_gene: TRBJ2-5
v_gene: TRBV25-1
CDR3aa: CASSENRLGETQYF
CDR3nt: TGTGCCAGCAGTGAAAACAGGCTGGGAGAGACCCAGTACTTC

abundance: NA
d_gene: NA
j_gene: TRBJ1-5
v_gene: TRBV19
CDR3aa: CASSFRDNVVQPQHF
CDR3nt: TGTGCCAGTAGTTTCCGGGACAACGTGGTTCAGCCCCAGCATTTT

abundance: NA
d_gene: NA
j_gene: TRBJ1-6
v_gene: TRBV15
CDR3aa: CATSRDHGGNSPLHF
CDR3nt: TGTGCCACCAGCAGAGATCATGGGGGGAATTCACCCCTCCACTTT

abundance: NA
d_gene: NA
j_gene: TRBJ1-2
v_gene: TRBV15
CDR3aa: CATSRSAGDYGYTF
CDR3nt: TGTGCCACCAGCAGAAGCGCCGGTGACTATGGCTACACCTTC

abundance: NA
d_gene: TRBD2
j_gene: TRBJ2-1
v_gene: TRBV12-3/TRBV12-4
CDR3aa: CASSPSGGSYNEQFF
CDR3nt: TGTGCCAGCTCCCCTAGCGGGGGATCCTACAATGAGCAGTTCTTC

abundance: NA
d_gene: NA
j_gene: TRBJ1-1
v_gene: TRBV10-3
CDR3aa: CAIGGENTEAFF
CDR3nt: TGTGCCATCGGTGGGGAGAACACTGAAGCTTTCTTT

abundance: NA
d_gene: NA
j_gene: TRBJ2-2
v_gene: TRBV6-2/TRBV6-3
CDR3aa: CASSYPPTGSAGELFF
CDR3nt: TGTGCCAGCAGTTACCCACCCACAGGGTCGGCCGGGGAGCTGTTTTTT

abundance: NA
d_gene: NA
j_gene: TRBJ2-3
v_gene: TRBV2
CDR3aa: CASRTSTDTQYF
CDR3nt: TGTGCCAGCCGGACTAGCACAGATACGCAGTATTTT

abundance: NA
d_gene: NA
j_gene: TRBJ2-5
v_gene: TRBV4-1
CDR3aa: CASSPSASGTQYF
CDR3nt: TGCGCCAGCAGCCCCTCTGCGAGCGGGACCCAGTACTTC

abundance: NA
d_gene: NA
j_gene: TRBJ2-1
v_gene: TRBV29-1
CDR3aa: CSVPSSPPGEGQFF
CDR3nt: TGCAGCGTTCCCTCCTCCCCCCCAGGAGAGGGGCAGTTCTTC

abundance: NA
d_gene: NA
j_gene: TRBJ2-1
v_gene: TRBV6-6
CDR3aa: CASSYGFGRNHNEQFF
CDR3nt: TGTGCCAGCAGTTACGGTTTCGGACGGAACCACAATGAGCAGTTCTTC